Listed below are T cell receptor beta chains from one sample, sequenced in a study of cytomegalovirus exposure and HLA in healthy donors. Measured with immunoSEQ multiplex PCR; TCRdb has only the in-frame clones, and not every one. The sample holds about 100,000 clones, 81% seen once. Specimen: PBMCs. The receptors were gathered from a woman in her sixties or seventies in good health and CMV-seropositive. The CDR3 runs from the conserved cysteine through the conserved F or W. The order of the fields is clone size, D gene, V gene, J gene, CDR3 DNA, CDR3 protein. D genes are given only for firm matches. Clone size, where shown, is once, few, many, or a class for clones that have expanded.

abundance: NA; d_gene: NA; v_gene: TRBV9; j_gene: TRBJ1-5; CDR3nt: TGTGCCAGCAGCGAGGGGGTCGTTAGCAATCAGCCCCAGCATTTT; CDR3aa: CASSEGVVSNQPQHF
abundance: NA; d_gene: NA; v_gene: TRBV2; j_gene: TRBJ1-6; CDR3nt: TGTGCCAGCAGTTTCCAAGGGAGCTCCTATAATTCACCCCTCCACTTT; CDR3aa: CASSFQGSSYNSPLHF
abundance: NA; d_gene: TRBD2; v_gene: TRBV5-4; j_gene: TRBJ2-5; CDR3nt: TGTGCCAGCAGCCCCGGGACTAGCGGGAGTGGGGGGGAGACCCAGTACTTC; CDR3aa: CASSPGTSGSGGETQYF
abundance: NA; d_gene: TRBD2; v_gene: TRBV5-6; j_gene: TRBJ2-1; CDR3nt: TGTGCCAGCAGCTTGCGACTAGCGGGGAATGAGCAGTTCTTC; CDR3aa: CASSLRLAGNEQFF
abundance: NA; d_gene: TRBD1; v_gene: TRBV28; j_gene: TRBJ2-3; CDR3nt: TGTGCCAGCACCTCTCCCGGACAGGGGTACACAGATACGCAGTATTTT; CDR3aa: CASTSPGQGYTDTQYF
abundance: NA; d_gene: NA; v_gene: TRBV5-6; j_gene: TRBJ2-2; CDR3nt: TGTGCCAGCAGCTTCACGGGAGTGAACACCGGGGAGCTGTTTTTT; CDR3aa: CASSFTGVNTGELFF
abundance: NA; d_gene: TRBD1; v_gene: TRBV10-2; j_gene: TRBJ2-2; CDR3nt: TGCGCCAGCAAGCAGCAGCCCCGGGACAGAGTGAACACCGGGGAGCTGTTTTTT; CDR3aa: CASKQQPRDRVNTGELFF
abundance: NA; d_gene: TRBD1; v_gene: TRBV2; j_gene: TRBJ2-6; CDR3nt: TGTGCCAGCAATCGCGGACAGGGCGACTCTGGGGCCAACGTCCTGACTTTC; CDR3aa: CASNRGQGDSGANVLTF
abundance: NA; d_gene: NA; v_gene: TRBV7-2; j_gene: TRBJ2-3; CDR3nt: TGTGCCAGCAGCCTAAAGAGGAACACAGATACGCAGTATTTT; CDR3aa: CASSLKRNTDTQYF
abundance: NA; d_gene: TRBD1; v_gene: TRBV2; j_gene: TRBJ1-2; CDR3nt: TGTGCCAGCAGTGAAGCTCCAGGGGGCGATTATGGCTACACCTTC; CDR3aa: CASSEAPGGDYGYTF
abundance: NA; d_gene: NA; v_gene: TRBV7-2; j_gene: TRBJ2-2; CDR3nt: TGTGCCAGCAGCTCCCTCGGGGGTTGGTACACCGGGGAGCTGTTTTTT; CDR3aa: CASSSLGGWYTGELFF
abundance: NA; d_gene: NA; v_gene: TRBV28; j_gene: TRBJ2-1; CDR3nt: TGTGCCAGCAGGATGTCCAGAGTGGGAGTCAATGAGCAGTTCTTC; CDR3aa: CASRMSRVGVNEQFF
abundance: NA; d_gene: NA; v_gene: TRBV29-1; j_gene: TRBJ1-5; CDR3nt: TGCAGCGCCCAGAATAGCAATCAGCCCCAGCATTTT; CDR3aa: CSAQNSNQPQHF
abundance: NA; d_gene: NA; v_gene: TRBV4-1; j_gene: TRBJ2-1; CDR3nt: TGCGCCAGCAGCCCTGGGGCATCTAGCGTGGGTGAGCAGTTCTTC; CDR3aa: CASSPGASSVGEQFF
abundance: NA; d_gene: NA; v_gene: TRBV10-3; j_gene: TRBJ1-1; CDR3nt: TGTGCCATCAGGCGTCAGGGGAGTACTGAAGCTTTCTTT; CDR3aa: CAIRRQGSTEAFF
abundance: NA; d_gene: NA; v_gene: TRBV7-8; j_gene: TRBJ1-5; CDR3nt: TGTGCCAGCAGTGGTGACATCAGCCATAGCAATCAGCCCCAGCATTTT; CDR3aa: CASSGDISHSNQPQHF
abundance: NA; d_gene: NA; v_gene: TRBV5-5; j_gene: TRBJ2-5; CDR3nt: TGTGCCAGCAGCACTTCCTCAAGGGGCGGGGTGGAGACCCAGTACTTC; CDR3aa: CASSTSSRGGVETQYF
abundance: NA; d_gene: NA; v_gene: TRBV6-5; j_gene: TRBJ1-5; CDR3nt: TGTGCCAGCTCCCAAGGGGGAGCGAGCAATCAGCCCCAGCATTTT; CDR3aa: CASSQGGASNQPQHF
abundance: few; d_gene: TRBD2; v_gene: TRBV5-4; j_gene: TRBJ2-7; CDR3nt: TGTGCCAGCAGCCTGGGGGCGGGAGGCCCCATTTACGAGCAGTACTTC; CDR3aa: CASSLGAGGPIYEQYF
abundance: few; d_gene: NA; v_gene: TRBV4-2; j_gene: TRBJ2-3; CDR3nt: TGTGCCAGCAGCCAAGAATGGCGGGTGAAAGCCGATACGCAGTATTTT; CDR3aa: CASSQEWRVKADTQYF
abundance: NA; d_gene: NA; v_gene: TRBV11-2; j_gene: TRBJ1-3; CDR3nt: TGTGCCAGCAGCCTGGAGGTTTCTGGAAACACCATATATTTT; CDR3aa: CASSLEVSGNTIYF
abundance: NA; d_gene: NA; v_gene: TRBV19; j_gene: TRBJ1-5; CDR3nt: TGTGCCAGTAGTATCCCGAAAAACTTCAATCAGCCCCAGCATTTT; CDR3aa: CASSIPKNFNQPQHF
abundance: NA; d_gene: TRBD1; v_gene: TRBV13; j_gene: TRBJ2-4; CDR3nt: TGTGCCAGCAGCCCATCGACAGGGTCTAGGGTTTTGGCCAAAAACATTCAGTACTTC; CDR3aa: CASSPSTGSRVLAKNIQYF
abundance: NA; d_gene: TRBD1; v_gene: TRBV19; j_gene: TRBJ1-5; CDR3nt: TGTGCCAGTAGTATGTTCCAGGGGGCTAGCAATCAGCCCCAGCATTTT; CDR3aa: CASSMFQGASNQPQHF
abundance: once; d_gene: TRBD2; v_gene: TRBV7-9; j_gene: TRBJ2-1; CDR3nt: TGTGCCAGCAGCCACGGACTAGCGGGAGTTAACAATGAGCAGTTCTTC; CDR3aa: CASSHGLAGVNNEQFF
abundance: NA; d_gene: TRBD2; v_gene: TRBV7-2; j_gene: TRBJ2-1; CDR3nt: TGTGCCAGCAGCTCGGTAGGGAGCGGGAGGGTCTATGAGCAGTTCTTC; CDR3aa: CASSSVGSGRVYEQFF
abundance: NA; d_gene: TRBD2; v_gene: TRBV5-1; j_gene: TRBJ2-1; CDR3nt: TGCGCCAGCAGCCCGGGACTAGCGGGAGGTGTTGAGCAGTTCTTC; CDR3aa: CASSPGLAGGVEQFF
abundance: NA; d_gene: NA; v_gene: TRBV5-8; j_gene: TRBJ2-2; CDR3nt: TGTGCCAGCAGCTTTAGGAGGGATACCGGGGAGCTGTTTTTT; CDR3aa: CASSFRRDTGELFF
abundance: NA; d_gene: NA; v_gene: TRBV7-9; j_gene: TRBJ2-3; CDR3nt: TGTGCCAGCGGATCAGGTTTGGTTCTTGATACGCAGTATTTT; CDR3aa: CASGSGLVLDTQYF
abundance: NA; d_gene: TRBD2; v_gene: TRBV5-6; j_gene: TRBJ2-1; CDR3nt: TGTGCCAGCAGCTTCACTAGCGGATCCTACAATGAGCAGTTCTTC; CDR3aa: CASSFTSGSYNEQFF
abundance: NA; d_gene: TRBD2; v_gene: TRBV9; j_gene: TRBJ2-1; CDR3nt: TGTGCCAGCAGCGTGTCGACTAGCGGGAGCTTCAATGAGCAGTTCTTC; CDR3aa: CASSVSTSGSFNEQFF
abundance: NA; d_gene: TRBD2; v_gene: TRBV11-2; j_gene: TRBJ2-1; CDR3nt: TGTGCCAGCAGCTTTTCAGCGGGGGCCCCCAGCAATGAGCAGTTCTTC; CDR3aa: CASSFSAGAPSNEQFF
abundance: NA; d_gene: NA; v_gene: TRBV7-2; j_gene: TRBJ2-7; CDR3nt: TGTGCCAGCAGCTTAGCGGGAGAGGGCGAGCAGTACTTC; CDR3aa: CASSLAGEGEQYF
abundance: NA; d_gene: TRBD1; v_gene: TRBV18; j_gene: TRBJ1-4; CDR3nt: TGTGCCAGCTCACCGGGACAGGGAACGGAAAAACTGTTTTTT; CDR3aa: CASSPGQGTEKLFF
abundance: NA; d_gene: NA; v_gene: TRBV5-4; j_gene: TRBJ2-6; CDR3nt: TGTGCCAGCAGCTCCGAGGCGGGTTCTGGGGCCAACGTCCTGACTTTC; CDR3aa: CASSSEAGSGANVLTF
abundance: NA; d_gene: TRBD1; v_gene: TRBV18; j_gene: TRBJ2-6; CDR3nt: TGTGCCAGCTCACAGGGGGCGTCTGGGGCCAACGTCCTGACTTTC; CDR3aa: CASSQGASGANVLTF
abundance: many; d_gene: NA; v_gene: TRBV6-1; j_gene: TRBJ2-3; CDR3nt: TGTGCCAGCAGTGAAGGGCAGGGCGGAGATACGCAGTATTTT; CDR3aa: CASSEGQGGDTQYF
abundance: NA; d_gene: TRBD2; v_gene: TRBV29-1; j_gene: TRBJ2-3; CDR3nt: TGCAGCGTTCCCGGACTAGCGGGCAGCACAGATACGCAGTATTTT; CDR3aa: CSVPGLAGSTDTQYF
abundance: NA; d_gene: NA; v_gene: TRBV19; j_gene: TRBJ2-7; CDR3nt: TGTGCCAGTAGTCCTCAACCGGGACAATGGAAGCAGTACTTC; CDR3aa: CASSPQPGQWKQYF
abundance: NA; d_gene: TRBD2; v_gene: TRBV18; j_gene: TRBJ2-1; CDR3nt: TGTGCCAGCTCACCTGGACTAGCGGGAGGCCGCCCTAGCGAGCAGTTCTTC; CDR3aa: CASSPGLAGGRPSEQFF
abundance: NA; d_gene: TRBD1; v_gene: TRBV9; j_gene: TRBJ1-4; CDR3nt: TGTGCCAGCAGCGTAGCAGGGGGCCGTTATGAAAAACTGTTTTTT; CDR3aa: CASSVAGGRYEKLFF
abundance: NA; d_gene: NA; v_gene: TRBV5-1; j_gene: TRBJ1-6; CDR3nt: TGCGCCAGCAGCTTGGCCACTTCAGGGACACCCCTCCACTTT; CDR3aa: CASSLATSGTPLHF
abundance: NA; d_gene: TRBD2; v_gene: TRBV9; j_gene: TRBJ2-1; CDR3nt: TGTGCCAGCAGCGGCCGGACTAGCGGGAGGATCGATGAGCAGTTCTTC; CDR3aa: CASSGRTSGRIDEQFF
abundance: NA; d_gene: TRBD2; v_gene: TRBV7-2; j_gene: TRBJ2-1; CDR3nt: TGTGCCAGCAGCTTAACTAGCGGGAGGAATGGCAATGAGCAGTTCTTC; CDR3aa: CASSLTSGRNGNEQFF
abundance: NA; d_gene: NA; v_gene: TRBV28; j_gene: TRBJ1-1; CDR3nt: TGTGCCAGCAGTAGATTTCAGGCCTTGGGTACGAACACTGAAGCTTTCTTT; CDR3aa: CASSRFQALGTNTEAFF
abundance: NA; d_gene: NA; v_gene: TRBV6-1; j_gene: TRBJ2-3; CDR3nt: TGTGCCAGCAGTGAACGCCAGGGGCCAGATACGCAGTATTTT; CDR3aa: CASSERQGPDTQYF
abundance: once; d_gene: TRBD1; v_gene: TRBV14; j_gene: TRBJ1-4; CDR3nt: TGTGCCAGCAGCCAACGATTTACAGGACAGGGTAAAAATGAAAAACTGTTTTTT; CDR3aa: CASSQRFTGQGKNEKLFF
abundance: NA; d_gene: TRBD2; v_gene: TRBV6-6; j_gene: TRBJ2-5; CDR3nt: TGTGCCAGCAGTTACGGGGTAGCGGGAGGATGGGAGACCCAGTACTTC; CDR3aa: CASSYGVAGGWETQYF
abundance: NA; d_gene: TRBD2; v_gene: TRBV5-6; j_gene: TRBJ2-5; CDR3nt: TGTGCCAGCAGCTTGGGGCTAGCGGGACGAGAGACCCAGTACTTC; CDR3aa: CASSLGLAGRETQYF
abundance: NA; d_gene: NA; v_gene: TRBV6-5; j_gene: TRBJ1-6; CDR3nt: TGTGCCAGCCCCCCGAGAAATTCACCCCTCCACTTT; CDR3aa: CASPPRNSPLHF
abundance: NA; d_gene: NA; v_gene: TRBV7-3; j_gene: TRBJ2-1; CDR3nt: TGTGCCAGCAGCCCCCAGACAGTCAATGAGCAGTTCTTC; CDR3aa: CASSPQTVNEQFF
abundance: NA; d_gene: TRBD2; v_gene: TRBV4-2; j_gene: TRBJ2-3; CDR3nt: TGTGCCAGCAGCCAAGATTTAACTAGCGGGGTCACAGATACGCAGTATTTT; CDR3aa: CASSQDLTSGVTDTQYF
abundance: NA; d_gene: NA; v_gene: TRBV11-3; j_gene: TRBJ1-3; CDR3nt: TGTGCCAGCAGCCGAACCCAGGGTACTGGAAACACCATATATTTT; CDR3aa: CASSRTQGTGNTIYF
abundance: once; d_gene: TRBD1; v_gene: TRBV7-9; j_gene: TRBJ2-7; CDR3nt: TGTGCCAGCACCCCCGGGACAGCAACCTACGAGCAGTACTTC; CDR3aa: CASTPGTATYEQYF
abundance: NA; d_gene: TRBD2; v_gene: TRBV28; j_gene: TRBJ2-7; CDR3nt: TGTGCCAGCACCCCGACCAGCGGGGTCCACGAGCAGTACTTC; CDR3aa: CASTPTSGVHEQYF
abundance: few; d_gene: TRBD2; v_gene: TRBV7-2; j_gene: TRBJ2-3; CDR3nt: TGTGCCAGCAGCCCCCAGCGGGGGCCGCGGTATACGCAGTATTTT; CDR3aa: CASSPQRGPRYTQYF
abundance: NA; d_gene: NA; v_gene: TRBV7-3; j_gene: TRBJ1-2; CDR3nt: TGTGCCAGCAGCTTAAACGCGTTCTATGGCTACACCTTC; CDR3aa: CASSLNAFYGYTF